The 9 T cell receptor beta chains given below trace back to one sample, sequenced in a study of T cells after posttransplantation cyclophosphamide (dated by TCRdb to 2016 to 2017). Per the publication, the treatment or condition label means: high-dose cyclophosphamide on days +3 and +4 as single-agent GVHD prophylaxis. Busulfan and fludarabine conditioning, a related or unrelated marrow graft, and cyclophosphamide on days +3 and +4 were given to PTCy patients. The receptor library was made with the immunoSEQ multiplex PCR assay. TCRdb carries this immuneACCESS record with in-frame sequences only. Its versions omit some clonotypes, under half of them owing to an unresolved V gene in the studies checked, with the rest unexplained. There are roughly 7,700 clones in this sample, and none of them is a singleton. Less than 25% of the sample belongs to the ten largest clones. The sequences come from PBMCs, collected nearly 95 days after allogeneic stem cell transplant with posttransplant cyclophosphamide. These receptors all stem from a female patient aged 60 or older who received an allogeneic stem cell transplant from an unrelated donor, was CMV-positive, and had acute GVHD only. After a transplant, some of the T cells may come from the graft donor.

This clone was counted at least ten times. V is TRBV27 and J is TRBJ2-1; the match to TRBD2 covers 8 bases. CDR3 length equals 14 residues. The junction had 9 bases not matched to a gene; V was cut back by 6 bases and J by 8 bases. Germline assignment: CDR1 MNHEY and CDR2 SMNVEV (reference sequence). The DNA for the CDR3 is TGTGCCAGCAGGAGCCAGCGGGAGAGCGATGAGCAGTTCTTC. Residues: CASRSQRESDEQFF.

This clone has a count of ten or more. This chain links TRBV12-3 or TRBV12-4 with TRBJ1-4; possible D gene TRBD1, 5 bases. Between the trimmed V and J ends, which lost 3 bases and 2 bases, there was a span of 7 bases. The CDR3 totals 14 residues. The CDR3 DNA sequence: TGTGCCAGCAGTTTCAGGGTGACTAATGAAAAACTGTTTTTT. Protein product: CASSFRVTNEKLFF.

This clone has at least ten counts. CDR3 DNA: TGTGCCAGCAGGTCCGGGACAGGCGTCTATGGCTACACCTTC. This gives the protein CASRSGTGVYGYTF. The gene calls are TRBV5-4 and TRBJ1-2, with 8 nucleotides matching TRBD1. This CDR3 has 14 amino acids. CDR1 and CDR2 from the germline V gene are SGHNT and YYREEE (reference sequence). V trimming: 5 bases; J trimming: 4 bases; junction bases outside the gene matches: 7.

This clone was detected ten times or more. The chain has TRBV6-1 and TRBJ2-5, with D possibly matching TRBD1 (6 bases). The CDR3 sequence is 12 residues long. Germline V CDR1 and CDR2: MNHNS, SASEGT. V shed 5 bases and J shed 5 bases, with 9 bases lying between them. The CDR3 DNA reads TGTGCCAGCAGTTGGGACATTGAGACCCAGTACTTC. Encoded protein: CASSWDIETQYF.

This clone is deemed medium-sized (0.01 to 0.1%). The chain links TRBV6-6 to TRBJ1-3; 7 positions agree with TRBD1. V shed 7 bases, J shed 0 bases, and the junction held 3 bases outside the gene matches. The CDR3 runs to 14 residues. Germline CDR1 is MNHNY and CDR2 is SVGAGI (reference sequence). The CDR3 protein is CASNRGPSGNTIYF. CDR3 nucleotide sequence: TGTGCCAGCAACAGGGGACCCTCTGGAAACACCATATATTTT.

This clone was seen at least ten times. This chain links TRBV25-1 with TRBJ2-5, with 11 bases aligning to TRBD2. The CDR3 consists of 18 residues. The V gene's germline CDR1 is MGHDK and CDR2 SYGVNS. V gave up 3 bases and J gave up 2 bases; unmatched junction bases: 11. CDR3 sequence: CASSDHPWASGGQETQYF. As DNA, the CDR3 is TGTGCCAGCAGTGATCATCCCTGGGCTAGCGGGGGGCAAGAGACCCAGTACTTC.

In this sample, this clone turned up many times. The chain combines TRBV6-1 with TRBJ2-1; D unclear. Trimming shortened V by 2 bases and J by 4 bases, and 6 bases separated the two germline ends. Looked up from germline, CDR1 is MNHNS and CDR2 is SASEGT. This CDR3 contains 13 residues. CDR3 coding DNA: TGTGCCAGCAGTGAACTCTTATACAATGAGCAGTTCTTC. This encodes CASSELLYNEQFF.

This clone was counted many times. This chain joins TRBV28 and TRBJ2-1, with TRBD2 matching over 15 bases. The germline CDR1 and CDR2 sequences are MDHEN and SYDVKM. With 5 bases clipped from V and 5 bases from J, the junction kept 13 bases outside the gene matches. This CDR3 has 19 amino acids. The chain's CDR3 is CASSTSAGLAGGGHNEQFF. In nucleotides, the CDR3 is TGTGCCAGCAGTACCTCAGCGGGACTAGCGGGAGGTGGCCACAATGAGCAGTTCTTC.

This clone was seen repeatedly, ten times or more. The chain uses TRBV4-3 and TRBJ2-7; 12 nucleotides agree with TRBD1. The CDR3 sequence is 16 residues long. Trimming cost V 3 bases and J 6 bases; bases outside gene matches: 9. Germline CDR1 LGHNA, CDR2 YSLEER. The CDR3 region has the DNA TGCGCCAGCAGCCACTCCGCCGGGACAGGGGGCACCGAGCAGTACTTC. This translates into CASSHSAGTGGTEQYF.